The clone carrying this T cell receptor beta chain was seen a few times. Its cognate antigen is unknown. This sample was taken from a study of early T cells in non-severe SARS-CoV-2 infection. Study-wide background: Chains were not paired, and sequencing was done on bulk RNA from unsorted whole blood. Findings and limits, study-wide: There was a bias toward anti-spike CD8 responses in VDJdb matching, which missed private and CD4 specificities.

The length of the CDR3 is 13 residues. V shed 6 bases and J shed 0 bases, with 8 bases lying between them. Per the germline V gene, CDR1 is WSHSY and CDR2 is SAAADI. Each cDNA molecule carried a unique molecular identifier. TCRdb recomputed calls from the 5' RACE reads with MiXCR, one row per CDR3 protein. This sample has 70,000 to 95,000 distinct CDR3 sequences; approximately 16% occur once, and the top ten carry approximately 2.9%. V usage is TRBV10-2 and J usage is TRBJ1-1; no firm D call. Sequencing was performed on whole blood. The clonotype originates from an adult who was a healthcare worker with PCR-confirmed SARS-CoV-2 infection or an uninfected control (not recorded which). CDR3 nucleotides: TGCGCCAGCAGCCGGGGTATGAACACTGAAGCTTTCTTT. Translating it yields CASSRGMNTEAFF.